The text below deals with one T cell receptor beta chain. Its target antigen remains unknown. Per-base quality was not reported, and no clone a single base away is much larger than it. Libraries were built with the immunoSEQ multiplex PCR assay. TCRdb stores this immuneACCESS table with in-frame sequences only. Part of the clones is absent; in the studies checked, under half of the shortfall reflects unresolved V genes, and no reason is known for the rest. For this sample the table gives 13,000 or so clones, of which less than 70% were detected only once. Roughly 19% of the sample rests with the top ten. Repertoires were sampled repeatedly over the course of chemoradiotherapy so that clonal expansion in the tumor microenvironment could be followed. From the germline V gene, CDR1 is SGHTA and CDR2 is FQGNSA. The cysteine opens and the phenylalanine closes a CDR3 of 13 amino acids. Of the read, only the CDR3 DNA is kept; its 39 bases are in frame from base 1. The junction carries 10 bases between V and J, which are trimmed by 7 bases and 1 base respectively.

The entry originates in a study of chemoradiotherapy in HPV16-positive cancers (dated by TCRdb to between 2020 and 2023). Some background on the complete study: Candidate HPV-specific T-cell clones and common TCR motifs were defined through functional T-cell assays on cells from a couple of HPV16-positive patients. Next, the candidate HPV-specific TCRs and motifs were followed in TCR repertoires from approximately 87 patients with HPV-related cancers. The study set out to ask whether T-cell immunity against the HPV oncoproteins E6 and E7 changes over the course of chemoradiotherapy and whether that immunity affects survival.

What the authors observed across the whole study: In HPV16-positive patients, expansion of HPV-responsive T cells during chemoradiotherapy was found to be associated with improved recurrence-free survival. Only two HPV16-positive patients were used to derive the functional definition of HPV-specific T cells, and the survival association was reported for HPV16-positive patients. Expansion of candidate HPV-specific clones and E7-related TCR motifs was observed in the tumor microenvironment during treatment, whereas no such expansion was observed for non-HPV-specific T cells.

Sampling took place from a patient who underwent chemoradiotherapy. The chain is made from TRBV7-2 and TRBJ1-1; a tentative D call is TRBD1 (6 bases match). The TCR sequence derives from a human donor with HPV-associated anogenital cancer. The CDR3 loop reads CASKGQTNTEAFF. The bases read TGTGCCAGCAAAGGACAGACGAACACTGAAGCTTTCTTT.